A single sample gave rise to the 8 T cell receptor beta chains below, sequenced in a study of T cells in Graves' hyperthyroidism and ophthalmopathy. Regions amplified from RNA transcripts were the TCR beta CDR3 regions. The HTBI primer set drove a first-round RT-PCR of the TCR CDR3. In TCRdb, the multiplex PCR reads were re-called with MiXCR into one record per CDR3 protein. This table has around 620,000 distinct CDR3 sequences, 46% appearing once. The specimen sequenced was peripheral blood or thyroid tissue (not recorded which). All receptors derive from an adult woman with Graves' disease, either hyperthyroidism or ophthalmopathy (not recorded which).

This clonotype came up many times. The gene calls are TRBV7-2 and TRBJ2-5, with D possibly TRBD1 on 6 matching bases. CDR3 length equals 14 residues. The V end lost 7 bases, the J end lost 5 bases, and 17 bases lay between the germline ends. Germline values: CDR1 SGHTA, CDR2 FQGNSA. In DNA form, the CDR3 reads TGTGCCAGCACCCGCAGGGGCTTGTGGGAGACCCAGTACTTC. This gives the protein CASTRRGLWETQYF.

As to this clonotype: The junction differs from germline at one of its ends, possibly a read error. The V call is TRBV2, the J call TRBJ2-5; weak D call: TRBD2 (5 bases). CDR1 is SNHLY and CDR2 is FYNNEI in the germline V gene. The CDR3 length is 15 residues. As DNA, the CDR3 is TGCGCCAGCAGTGGATCGGGAAGGTACCAAGAGACCCAGTACTTC. This translates into CASSGSGRYQETQYF.

This clonotype was counted ten times or more. In nucleotides, the CDR3 is TGTGCCAGTAGTCGCAGGGCCGGCACCGGGGAGCTGTTTTTT. As protein: CASSRRAGTGELFF. The chain is built from TRBV19 and TRBJ2-2; a weak D match, TRBD1 (5 bases). Trimming took 5 bases from V and 4 from J, leaving 11 bases between them. This CDR3 spans 14 amino acids. Germline CDR1 LNHDA, CDR2 SQIVND (reference sequence).

The chain links TRBV2 to TRBJ1-5, with 9 bases aligning to TRBD1. CDR1 is SNHLY and CDR2 is FYNNEI in the germline V gene. Trimming removed 3 bases from V and 5 bases from J; junction bases left unmatched: 8. This CDR3 is 16 amino acids long. This CDR3 is CASSDRDRATHQPQHF. The CDR3 region has the DNA TGTGCCAGCAGTGACCGGGACAGGGCAACTCATCAGCCCCAGCATTTT.

The V and J genes are TRBV25-1 and TRBJ2-1, with D maybe TRBD2 (5 bases). The CDR3 spans 18 residues. V was shortened by 2 bases and J by 2 bases, with 19 bases between the two germline ends. Germline assignment: CDR1 MGHDK and CDR2 SYGVNS. The CDR3 spells CASSEGAGGRRAYNEQFF. The CDR3 nucleotides read TGTGCCAGCAGTGAAGGTGCGGGCGGACGCCGAGCCTACAATGAGCAGTTCTTC.

V and J are TRBV10-3 and TRBJ2-2; 8 nucleotides line up with TRBD1. Germline CDR1 and CDR2: ENHRY and SYGVKD. The CDR3 has 14 amino acids. The junction had 6 bases not matched to a gene; V was cut back by 4 bases and J by 8 bases. The CDR3 DNA sequence: TGTGCCATCAGTGCGGACAGGGATGATGGGGAGCTGTTTTTT. This gives the protein CAISADRDDGELFF.

This clonotype was detected many times. The chain couples TRBV19 to TRBJ1-1; D call uncertain. V was trimmed by 3 bases and J by 4 bases, leaving 6 bases between them. The CDR3 loop spans 12 amino acids. Germline V gene sequence: CDR1 LNHDA, CDR2 SQIVND (reference sequence). CDR3 sequence reads: CASSMVGTEAFF. The CDR3 bases are TGTGCCAGTAGTATGGTGGGCACTGAAGCTTTCTTT.

This clonotype has more than one count but fewer than ten. V is TRBV10-3 and J is TRBJ1-1; D call uncertain. The length of the CDR3 is 14 residues. Germline V gene lookup returns CDR1 ENHRY and CDR2 SYGVKD. V was pared by 0 bases and J by 6 bases, with 11 bases between. As DNA, the CDR3 is TGTGCCATCAGTGAGTCGCGGAGTCGGCCTGAAGCTTTCTTT. Translated: CAISESRSRPEAFF.